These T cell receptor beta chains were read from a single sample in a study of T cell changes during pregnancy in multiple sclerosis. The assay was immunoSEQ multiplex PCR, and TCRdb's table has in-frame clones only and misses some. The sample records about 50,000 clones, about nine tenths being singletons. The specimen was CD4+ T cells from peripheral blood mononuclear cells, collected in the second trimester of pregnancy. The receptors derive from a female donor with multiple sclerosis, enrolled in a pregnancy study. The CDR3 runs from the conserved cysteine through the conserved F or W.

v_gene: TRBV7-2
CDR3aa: CASSQGQLPGYTF

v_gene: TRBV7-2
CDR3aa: CASSPPTVAPLHF

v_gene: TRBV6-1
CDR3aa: CASTRETGSYEQYF

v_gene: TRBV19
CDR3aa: CASSIRGGTDTQYF

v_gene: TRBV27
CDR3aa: CASSPPRVGSYNSPLHF

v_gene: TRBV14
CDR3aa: CASSQLGRGSGNTIYF

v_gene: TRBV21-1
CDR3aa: CASSRRVQPQHF

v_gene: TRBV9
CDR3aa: CASSVAAGAYNEQFF

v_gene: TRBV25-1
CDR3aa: CASSDRGQGSEKLFF

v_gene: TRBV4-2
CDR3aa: CASSQDRGGRTGELFF

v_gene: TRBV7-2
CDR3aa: CASSGGTGGFYGNTIYF

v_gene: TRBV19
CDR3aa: CASRKFDGGYNYGYTF

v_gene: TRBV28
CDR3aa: CASSATGDNEQYF

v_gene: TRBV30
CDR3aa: CAWSVPWQGEGYTF

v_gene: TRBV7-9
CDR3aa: CASSLRDSNEKLFF

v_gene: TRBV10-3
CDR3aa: CAIRRGRGVQETQYF

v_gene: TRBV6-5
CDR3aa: CASSSPGTEGGGYTF

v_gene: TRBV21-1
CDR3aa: CASSKAPLGQYF

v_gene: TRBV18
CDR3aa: CASSPPGQVLMNTEAFF

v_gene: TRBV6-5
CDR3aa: CASTPGTSYTF

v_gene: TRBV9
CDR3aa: CASSPWTGGSGANVLTF

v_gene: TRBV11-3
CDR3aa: CASSLTGQREAFF

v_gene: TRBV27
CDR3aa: CASSRSGTGPLETQYF

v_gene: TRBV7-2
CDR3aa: CASSLGQGSPNEKLFF

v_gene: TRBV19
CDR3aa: CASSIGGLAGELFF

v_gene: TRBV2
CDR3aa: CASNRQLQETQYF

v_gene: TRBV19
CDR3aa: CASSIGGREQYF

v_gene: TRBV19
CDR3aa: CASKERPTGALNYGYTF

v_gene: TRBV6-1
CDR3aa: CASSESLAQETQYF

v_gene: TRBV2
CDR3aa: CASSETGYTEAFF